A single T cell receptor beta chain is shown here with its context. No cognate antigen has been identified for it. No much larger clonotype is one base removed from it; base qualities were not supplied. The junction carries 10 bases between V and J, which are trimmed by 6 bases and 4 bases respectively. The CDR3 runs 13 amino acids, cysteine and phenylalanine included. The kept DNA is CDR3 alone, 39 bases in frame from the first base. The sample was run on an Illumina NovaSeq 6000. cDNA libraries for TCRalpha and TCRbeta were prepared by 5'RACE using constant-segment primers, with sample barcodes and unique molecular identifiers added. RNA was extracted from every sample with Trizol reagent. Amplification of the libraries took two PCR steps, and the second step added a second sample barcode plus Illumina TruSeq adapters. Libraries were sequenced on an Illumina NovaSeq with 2 x 150 bp paired-end reads. As for how the authors treated the data: Demultiplexing of reads and collapsing into UMI-guided consensus sequences were performed with migec v1.2.7. Using mixcr v2.1.11, UMI consensuses were aligned to TRA and TRB V and J templates and then assembled into clonotypes. Clonotypes were classified as expanded or contracted when called significant by both edgeR and NoisET, with noise models trained on biological replicates. edgeR calls used a false discovery rate-adjusted p below 0.01 and a log2 fold-change threshold of 1. As an exploratory analysis of dynamics, PCA with hierarchical clustering was applied to max-normalized trajectories of the 1000 most abundant clonotypes. Separately sequenced CD4+ and CD8+ repertoires were used to assign the CD4 or CD8 phenotype of responding clones. The raw public reads went through TCRdb reprocessing: fastp at Q25, MiXCR clone calling, in-frame beta chains kept. Identical CDR3 protein sequences are pooled into one entry, listed with their most common genes and DNA. It is TCRdb's table, rather than the study itself, that gives the V and J calls and clone size. The sample contains hundreds of thousands of distinct CDR3 sequences, roughly 20% of them found a single time. The ten largest clonotypes hold roughly 8.3% of the sample.

Ficoll-Paque density gradient centrifugation was used to isolate PBMCs. The sample belongs to a study of T-cell memory formation after mild COVID-19 listed by TCRdb under 2021. Regarding the study in general: Most TCR sequence clusters were specific to one of the two donors. The cohort was made up of two young adult volunteers, one female and one male, who were previously healthy. Longitudinal TCRalpha and TCRbeta repertoire sequencing tracked T-cell clones expanding and contracting after mild COVID-19 in a couple of donors.

The study at large found these results: Some responding clones were found in pre-infection memory, which suggests that pre-existing cross-reactive memory T cells took part in the SARS-CoV-2 response. Contracting CD4+ clones were found mainly in CM and EM memory subsets, while CD8+ clones were enriched in EMRA. Whether the second-wave clones peaking on day 37 were SARS-CoV-2 specific was not confirmed. Balanced CD4/CD8 phenotypes were observed for clones contracting from day 15 to 85, whereas a bias towards CD4+ was observed for a second wave of clones expanding from day 15 to 37. The study covered only two mild cases, and larger cohorts including severe cases with pre-infection samples were considered necessary.

The sequence is built from TRBV23-1 and TRBJ1-5; the D gene is possibly TRBD1, with 6 bases matching. TRBV23-1 is identified as an open reading frame with a role that is uncertain. Input material: PBMCs or a T cell subset sorted from them (not recorded which). This receptor was identified in an adult woman who had mild COVID-19 (a few samples of this study predate the infection). The sample titles of this study are shuffled in the database, so cell type and time point are left out; the donor was told from shared clones. The CDR3 loop reads CASSGQKNQPQHF. The bases are TGCGCCAGCAGCGGACAGAAAAATCAGCCCCAGCATTTT.